This T cell receptor (beta chain) derives from a study of post-analysis software for immune sequencing data. Overall study results and limits: The study found TRBV5-6, TRBV5-1 and TRBV20-1 among four to six TRBV segments more frequent in patients than controls.

Of note for this clonotype: What it binds is not known.

V was clipped by 5 bases and J by 8 bases; unmatched bases: 14. The CDR3 totals 17 residues. From germline, CDR1 is MNHNY and CDR2 SVGAGI (reference sequence). TCR beta cDNA libraries had unique molecular identifiers. TCRdb analysed the PCR reads with MiXCR anew, one entry per CDR3 protein. Of 650,000 to 900,000 distinct CDR3 sequences in the sample, around 42% are singletons; the top ten hold roughly 4.5%. The sample was blood. The J gene is TRBJ2-1, the V gene TRBV6-6; 11 positions agree with TRBD2. This sequence was found in a girl between 5 and 17 years old with multiple sclerosis. The CDR3 coding sequence is TGTGCCAGCAGTCCCTCCGGGTTAGCGGGAGGGTGGCATGAGCAGTTCTTC. It translates to CASSPSGLAGGWHEQFF.